These 28 T cell receptor beta chains came from one sample sequenced in a study of blood T cells in healthy people across ages (dated by TCRdb to the mid-2010s). The protocol used for the library was 5' RACE. Sequencer: Illumina HiSeq 2500. A second about 7 to 12 cycle PCR used a sample-barcoded 5' primer and a J-beta primer mix. TCRdb itself trimmed the public reads at Q25 with fastp, ran MiXCR and retained productive beta chains. Rows merge per CDR3 protein into single entries with the most common DNA and genes. This sample has 750,000 to 950,000 distinct CDR3 sequences in its table, and 25% to 30% of those were observed once. The ten largest clonotypes hold less than 3.5% of the sample. This sample also appeared in a second study, on T cells of mothers and their children.

Sequenced input: blood. Receptor source: a boy between 10 and 17 years old in good health.

This clonotype showed up just a few times. The J gene is TRBJ2-5, the V gene TRBV6-6, with a weak D call TRBD2 (7 bases). CDR3 length: 16 amino acids. Trimming shortened V by 8 bases and J by 1 base, and 20 bases separated the two germline ends. The germline gives CDR1 MNHNY, CDR2 SVGAGI (reference sequence). CDR3 coding DNA: TGTGCCAGCCGGTTCCCGGGGGGCCCTTTCCAAGAGACCCAGTACTTC. Amino acid sequence: CASRFPGGPFQETQYF.

This clonotype has a handful of counts. The chain carries TRBV5-1 and TRBJ2-4; D tentatively fits TRBD1 or TRBD2 (6 bases each). Germline V gives CDR1 SGHRS, CDR2 YFSETQ. This CDR3 region has 14 residues. V was trimmed by 4 bases and J by 5 bases, leaving 13 bases between them. The CDR3 DNA reads TGCGCCAGCAGCCTCAGGGGCGGGGAAAACATTCAGTACTTC. The encoded protein is CASSLRGGENIQYF.

This clonotype showed up just a few times. The V call is TRBV12-3 or TRBV12-4, the J call TRBJ2-6, with 7 positions matching TRBD1. The length of the CDR3 is 17 residues. The trim removed 2 bases at V and 2 bases at J, leaving 6 bases unmatched. CDR3 sequence reads: CASSLYPDRAGANVLTF. The DNA for the CDR3 is TGTGCCAGCAGTTTATACCCCGACAGGGCTGGGGCCAACGTCCTGACTTTC.

The V and J genes are TRBV12-3 or TRBV12-4 and TRBJ1-6, with a tentative D call TRBD1 (6 bases). Deletions cut 7 bases from V and 4 bases from J, with 11 bases between. This CDR3 spans 14 amino acids. As DNA, the CDR3 is TGTGCCAGCACCCTGACAGGTTATAATTCACCCCTCCACTTT. Its translation: CASTLTGYNSPLHF.

The table lists this clonotype with a few counts. The chain combines TRBV7-2 with TRBJ1-1; perhaps TRBD1 as D (5 bases). Trimming left V 5 bases short and J 4 bases short, with 11 bases between. The CDR3 covers 13 residues. The germline gives CDR1 SGHTA, CDR2 FQGNSA. The chain's CDR3 is CASSAWGGTEAFF. Here the CDR3 DNA reads TGTGCCAGCAGCGCCTGGGGGGGCACTGAAGCTTTCTTT.

This clonotype is a singleton in its sample. The rearrangement links TRBV5-1 to TRBJ2-7; D perhaps matches TRBD2 (5 bases). CDR1 is SGHRS and CDR2 is YFSETQ in the germline V gene. The CDR3 is 15 amino acids. Trimming took off 3 bases at V and 3 bases at J, with 16 bases between the two ends. CDR3 in amino acids: CASSSQYSSGYEQYF. CDR3 sequence (DNA): TGCGCCAGCAGCTCCCAGTACTCCAGCGGCTACGAGCAGTACTTC.

V is TRBV6-5 and J is TRBJ2-6; the match to TRBD1 covers 7 bases. Germline loops: CDR1 MNHEY, CDR2 SVGAGI. Unmatched junction bases numbered 3, after V lost 7 bases and J lost 3 bases. The CDR3 is made up of 14 amino acids. The CDR3 nucleotides are TGTGCCAGCACCGACAGGGATGGGGCCAACGTCCTGACTTTC. Its protein product is CASTDRDGANVLTF.

J is TRBJ2-7 and V is TRBV3-1, with 9 nucleotides matching TRBD2. The CDR3 loop spans 15 amino acids. Germline CDR1 reads LGHDT; CDR2 reads YNNKEL (reference sequence). With 3 bases clipped from V and 6 bases from J, the junction kept 9 bases outside the gene matches. The CDR3 protein is CASSHGPGLAVEQYF. Here the CDR3 DNA reads TGTGCCAGCAGCCACGGACCGGGACTAGCAGTCGAGCAGTACTTC.

This clonotype has just a few counts. The chain employs TRBV29-1 and TRBJ1-4; D is unresolved. The germline CDR1 and CDR2 sequences are SQVTM and ANQGSEA. The CDR3 covers 14 residues. V lost 6 bases and J lost 0, with 11 bases in between. CDR3 DNA: TGCAGCGTCTCCGACGGAGCAACTAATGAAAAACTGTTTTTT. This sequence encodes CSVSDGATNEKLFF.

The chain couples TRBV27 to TRBJ1-3; D may be TRBD1 (6 bases). The CDR3 consists of 21 residues. From germline, CDR1 is MNHEY and CDR2 SMNVEV (reference sequence). Trimming left V 3 bases short and J 0 bases short, with 27 bases between. CDR3 region: CASSFSLGDIGGGRSGNTIYF. In DNA form, the CDR3 reads TGTGCCAGCAGTTTTTCTCTCGGGGACATTGGGGGAGGGCGCTCTGGAAACACCATATATTTT.

This clonotype was found a few times. An end of the junction does not agree with germline; a read error may underlie this. The rearrangement uses TRBV27 and TRBJ1-5; no clear D gene. Per germline, CDR1 MNHEY and CDR2 SMNVEV (reference sequence). The CDR3 is made up of 15 amino acids. CDR3 residues: CASSLLQHSNQPRHF. CDR3 coding DNA: TGTGCCAGCAGTTTACTACAACATAGCAATCAGCCCCGGCATTTT.

The chain recombines TRBV20-1 with TRBJ2-5, with D maybe TRBD2 (7 bases). Looked up from germline, CDR1 is DFQATT and CDR2 is SNEGSKA (reference sequence). This CDR3 region has 15 residues. V lost 4 bases to trimming and J lost 1 base, with 16 bases between them. This CDR3 is CSAKTGRGGQETQYF. In DNA form, the CDR3 reads TGCAGTGCTAAAACGGGGAGGGGGGGCCAAGAGACCCAGTACTTC.

This clonotype occurred a few times. The rearrangement uses TRBV12-3 or TRBV12-4 and TRBJ2-5; no definite D call. Trimming took 3 bases from V and 7 from J, leaving 6 bases between them. The CDR3 loop spans 11 amino acids. CDR3 nucleotide sequence: TGTGCCAGCAGTTTGACGGGGACCCAGTACTTC. Encoded protein: CASSLTGTQYF.

This clonotype was found a few times. V gene TRBV5-6 combines with J gene TRBJ2-1; D unresolved. This CDR3 has 13 amino acids. In germline, CDR1 is SGHDT, CDR2 YYEEEE. Trimming stripped 2 bases from V and 8 bases from J, with 11 bases between. As DNA, the CDR3 is TGTGCCAGCAGCTTACGGCCACCGGATGAGCAGTTCTTC. It encodes CASSLRPPDEQFF.

The chain employs TRBV24-1 and TRBJ2-2; D gene ambiguous. V dropped 4 bases and J dropped 1 base, with 3 bases sitting between them. Germline V CDR1 and CDR2: KGHDR, SFDVKD. The CDR3 contains 13 residues. As DNA, the CDR3 is TGTGCCACCAGTGACCAGAACACCGGGGAGCTGTTTTTT. The encoded protein is CATSDQNTGELFF.

This chain joins TRBV12-3 or TRBV12-4 and TRBJ1-2, with no clear D. This CDR3 spans 14 amino acids. The V end lost 4 bases, the J end lost 5 bases, and 14 bases lay between the germline ends. The CDR3 protein is CASSYIPAGYGYTF. The CDR3 nucleotides read TGTGCCAGCAGTTACATTCCGGCAGGATATGGCTACACCTTC.

This sequence joins TRBV5-5 and TRBJ2-7; no clear D gene. The DNA end lines up better with TRBJ2-5; the J call may be wrong. The CDR3 extends over 15 amino acids. Per the germline V gene, CDR1 is SGHKS and CDR2 is YYEKEE (reference sequence). Here the CDR3 reads CASSLGLRGGETQYF. The CDR3 DNA sequence: TGTGCCAGCAGCTTGGGCCTACGAGGTGGAGAGACCCAGTACTTC.

This clonotype was detected a few times. The chain joins TRBV12-3 or TRBV12-4 to TRBJ1-2; weak D call: TRBD1 (6 bases). CDR3 length: 13 amino acids. V shed 7 bases and J shed 2 bases, with 11 bases lying between them. CDR3: CASTVQGNYGYTF. The CDR3 DNA reads as TGTGCCAGCACGGTGCAGGGGAACTATGGCTACACCTTC.

This clonotype was counted many times. V and J are TRBV30 and TRBJ2-5; 7 bases match TRBD1. The junction had 6 bases not matched to a gene; V was cut back by 4 bases and J by 1 base. Per germline, CDR1 GTSNPN and CDR2 SVGIG (reference sequence). The CDR3 totals 14 residues. CDR3 nucleotides: TGTGCCTGGAATCCCGGGACAGTCCAAGAGACCCAGTACTTC. It codes for CAWNPGTVQETQYF.

The chain recombines TRBV6-5 with TRBJ2-2; TRBD2 matches at 8 bases. V lost 4 bases, J lost 11 bases, and 9 bases stayed unmatched. The CDR3 contains 14 residues. Germline V lookup: CDR1 MNHEY, CDR2 SVGAGI. The CDR3 region is CASSSPTSVPELFF. The CDR3 DNA is TGTGCCAGCAGTTCACCGACTAGCGTTCCTGAGCTGTTTTTT.

This clonotype was found a few times. The chain joins TRBV20-1 to TRBJ1-5; D is unclear. The germline V gene has CDR1 DFQATT and CDR2 SNEGSKA (reference sequence). The CDR3 consists of 17 residues. The V end lost 0 bases, the J end lost 0 bases, and 15 bases lay between the germline ends. In DNA, the CDR3 is TGCAGTGCTAGAGATTTGGCAGACCCCTATAGCAATCAGCCCCAGCATTTT. It translates to CSARDLADPYSNQPQHF.

The V call is TRBV7-2, the J call TRBJ1-2, with TRBD1 as a possible D gene (6 bases). The V gene lost 5 bases and the J gene lost 2 bases, with 12 bases spanning the gap. The CDR3 extends over 14 amino acids. Germline V gene lookup returns CDR1 SGHTA and CDR2 FQGNSA. The CDR3 DNA follows: TGTGCCAGCAGCAGAAACACAGGGAACTATGGCTACACCTTC. Its protein product is CASSRNTGNYGYTF.

This chain joins TRBV10-2 and TRBJ2-5; D gene ambiguous. Germline V gene lookup returns CDR1 WSHSY and CDR2 SAAADI. V lost 5 bases and J lost 0, with 13 bases in between. The CDR3 contains 15 residues. The CDR3 loop reads CASSRRSPHQETQYF. The DNA of the CDR3 is TGCGCCAGCAGTCGCCGGTCCCCCCACCAAGAGACCCAGTACTTC.

J is TRBJ2-7 and V is TRBV7-2; 8 bases fit TRBD1. The CDR3 contains 15 residues. V lost 0 bases to trimming and J lost 4 bases; unmatched junction nucleotides: 5. Germline V gene data show CDR1 as SGHTA and CDR2 as FQGNSA. The CDR3 region has the DNA TGTGCCAGCAGCTTAGCGGGACAGGTGGAGTACGAGCAGTACTTC. It is translated as CASSLAGQVEYEQYF.

V usage is TRBV20-1 and J usage is TRBJ2-3; D is undetermined. The CDR3 has 10 amino acids. The germline V gene has CDR1 DFQATT and CDR2 SNEGSKA (reference sequence). CDR3 protein: CSWNTDTQYF. Written as DNA, the CDR3 is TGCAGCTGGAACACAGATACGCAGTATTTT.

The rearrangement links TRBV24-1 to TRBJ2-5, with 12 bases that match TRBD2. The trim removed 4 bases at V and 4 bases at J, leaving 6 bases unmatched. Germline V gene data show CDR1 as KGHDR and CDR2 as SFDVKD. CDR3 length: 16 residues. CDR3 nucleotide sequence: TGTGCCACCAGTGACCGGACTAGCGGGGACGCAGAGACCCAGTACTTC. This sequence encodes CATSDRTSGDAETQYF.

This clonotype was picked up a small number of times. As DNA, the CDR3 is TGTGCCAGCAGCTTAACCCCGCAGGAAAGGAACTACGAGCAGTACTTC. This translates into CASSLTPQERNYEQYF. The chain is built from TRBV11-2 and TRBJ2-7; D unclear. V lost 2 bases and J 3 bases, leaving 17 bases between the germline ends. Per the germline V gene, CDR1 is SGHAT and CDR2 is FQNNGV. This CDR3 is built from 16 residues.

This clonotype has only a few counts. The chain combines TRBV12-3 or TRBV12-4 with TRBJ2-5; TRBD2 matches 8 bases. The CDR3 loop spans 13 amino acids. V lost 8 bases and J lost 7; bases outside the gene matches: 9. This CDR3 reads CASRQERGRTQYF. The DNA of the CDR3 is TGTGCCAGCCGTCAGGAGCGGGGGAGGACCCAGTACTTC.